These 28 T cell receptor beta chains share one sample of origin, sequenced in a study of monozygotic twins with inflammatory bowel disease. TCRdb reprocessed the 5' RACE reads and reports one entry per CDR3 protein, with no DNA. The listing contains about 300,000 distinct CDR3 sequences. The specimen was blood. Receptor source: a human donor with ulcerative colitis or Crohn's disease, or a healthy co-twin of an affected twin (not recorded which).

The genes are TRBV9 and TRBJ1-6; the TCRdb D gene call, TRBD1, has no DNA to confirm it. Germline values: CDR1 SGDLS, CDR2 YYNGEE. The CDR3 consists of 17 residues. The CDR3: CASSARQESSYNSPLHF.

This chain links TRBV6-1 with TRBJ2-7; TCRdb picks TRBD1, but there is no DNA to check that call. The CDR3 length is 14 residues. Per the germline V gene, CDR1 is MNHNS and CDR2 is SASEGT. CDR3 region: CASSEFGGLYEQYF.

CDR3 amino acids: CASSQDLQGASNEQFF. The chain is built from TRBV4-3 and TRBJ2-1; no DNA is available, so the TRBD1 call from TCRdb remains unchecked. This CDR3 has 16 amino acids. Looked up from germline, CDR1 is LGHNA and CDR2 is YSLEER.

This sequence joins TRBV27 and TRBJ1-5; TCRdb lists TRBD1, though no DNA is available to test this call. Germline values: CDR1 MNHEY, CDR2 SMNVEV (reference sequence). This CDR3 has 13 residues. Here the CDR3 reads CASSFPGSQPQHF.

The gene calls are TRBV9 and TRBJ2-7; TCRdb reports TRBD2, a call that lacks DNA to check it against. The CDR3 is 15 amino acids. Germline values: CDR1 SGDLS, CDR2 YYNGEE. CDR3: CASSPTSGGDYEQYF.

The gene calls are TRBV24-1 and TRBJ1-2; the D gene TCRdb calls, TRBD1, cannot be checked with no DNA. Germline loops: CDR1 KGHDR, CDR2 SFDVKD. The CDR3 is 14 residues long. The CDR3 spells CATSDIDRKDGYTF.

V gene TRBV7-9 combines with J gene TRBJ2-1; TCRdb outputs TRBD2, but without DNA this stays unchecked. Germline V gives CDR1 SEHNR, CDR2 FQNEAQ (reference sequence). CDR3 length: 12 amino acids. The CDR3 loop reads CASSFFSGTGFF.

J is TRBJ1-5 and V is TRBV18. This CDR3 is 16 amino acids long. The germline V gene has CDR1 KGHSH and CDR2 LQKENI. CDR3 sequence reads: CASSSRDLYSNQPQHF.

This sequence joins TRBV5-1 and TRBJ2-5; without DNA, the TCRdb call of TRBD1 cannot be checked. The V gene's germline CDR1 is SGHRS and CDR2 YFSETQ. CDR3 length: 16 amino acids. CDR3 sequence: CASSLRGGGRQETQYF.

J is TRBJ2-7 and V is TRBV15; TCRdb's D gene call, TRBD1, goes unchecked for lack of DNA. This CDR3 has 15 residues. Germline-derived CDR1 and CDR2 are LNHNV and YYDKDF (reference sequence). The CDR3 sequence is CATSREGAPGYEQYF.

The genes are TRBV3-1 and TRBJ2-1; lacking DNA, the TRBD1 call made by TCRdb goes unchecked. In germline, CDR1 is LGHDT, CDR2 YNNKEL (reference sequence). This CDR3 contains 18 residues. The CDR3 is CASSQVSGGRDSYNEQFF.

This chain joins TRBV7-9 and TRBJ1-1. CDR3 length: 13 amino acids. The V gene's germline CDR1 is SEHNR and CDR2 FQNEAQ (reference sequence). The CDR3 sequence: CASSFGPIVEAFF. The complete variable domain, with remaining parts taken from reference TRBV7-9 and TRBJ1-1, reads DTGVSQNPRHKITKRGQNVTFRCDPISEHNRLYWYRQTLGQGPEFLTYFQNEAQLEKSRLLSDRFSAERPKGSFSTLEIQRTEQGDSAMYLCASSFGPIVEAFFGQGTRLTVV.

The chain employs TRBV28 and TRBJ2-7; the TCRdb D gene call, TRBD1, has no DNA to confirm it. This CDR3 is built from 17 residues. CDR1 is MDHEN and CDR2 is SYDVKM in the germline V gene. CDR3 region: CASSLPRTTLISYEQYF.

The V call is TRBV4-2, the J call TRBJ2-7; lacking DNA, the TRBD1 call made by TCRdb goes unchecked. CDR1 is LGHNA and CDR2 is YNFKEQ in the germline V gene. The CDR3 length is 14 residues. The CDR3 is CASSHRQGALEQYF.

The chain employs TRBV9 and TRBJ2-1; TCRdb's assignment of TRBD2 cannot be checked, as there is no DNA. Germline V gene lookup returns CDR1 SGDLS and CDR2 YYNGEE. The CDR3 consists of 16 residues. CDR3 loop: CASSREVWGLNNEQFF.

The chain uses TRBV7-2 and TRBJ2-7; TCRdb names TRBD2, which stays unverified in the absence of DNA. The germline V gene encodes CDR1 SGHTA and CDR2 FQGNSA. This CDR3 comprises 15 residues. CDR3 residues: CASSQKLLAGPEQYF.

The chain joins TRBV7-2 to TRBJ1-2. The germline CDR1 and CDR2 sequences are SGHTA and FQGNSA. This CDR3 spans 12 amino acids. The CDR3 is CASSLAGQGYTF.

V usage is TRBV12-3 or TRBV12-4 and J usage is TRBJ2-5; TCRdb picks TRBD2, but there is no DNA to check that call. The CDR3 loop spans 15 amino acids. This CDR3 reads CASSLGGSGSETQYF.

The chain recombines TRBV6-5 with TRBJ1-5; there is no DNA to check the TCRdb D call of TRBD1. The germline gives CDR1 MNHEY, CDR2 SVGAGI. The CDR3 is made up of 13 amino acids. This CDR3 reads CASRTGGNQPQHF.

V usage is TRBV27 and J usage is TRBJ1-3; TCRdb's D gene call, TRBD1, goes unchecked for lack of DNA. The germline V gene encodes CDR1 MNHEY and CDR2 SMNVEV (reference sequence). This CDR3 is built from 17 residues. The chain's CDR3 is CASSAKRQGYSGNTIYF.

The chain is built from TRBV6-2 or TRBV6-3 and TRBJ2-1; the D gene TCRdb calls, TRBD1, cannot be checked with no DNA. This CDR3 is built from 15 residues. CDR1 and CDR2 from the germline V gene are MNHEY and SVGEGT. CDR3 loop: CASSFSTGGYNEQFF.

This rearrangement joins TRBV6-1 to TRBJ2-3; TCRdb reports TRBD1, a call that lacks DNA to check it against. From germline, CDR1 is MNHNS and CDR2 SASEGT. CDR3 length: 15 amino acids. CDR3 in amino acids: CASSDTGTPTDTQYF.

This chain joins TRBV5-4 and TRBJ2-5; TCRdb picks TRBD1, but there is no DNA to check that call. This CDR3 contains 13 residues. CDR1 and CDR2 (germline): SGHNT, YYREEE (reference sequence). The CDR3 sequence is CASSSTGEETQYF.

The rearrangement uses TRBV4-1 and TRBJ1-1; TCRdb's D call of TRBD1 is untestable without DNA. The CDR3 has 15 residues. The germline V gene encodes CDR1 MGHRA and CDR2 YSYEKL. CDR3 amino acids: CASSIRQGADTEAFF.

The gene calls are TRBV20-1 and TRBJ1-3; no DNA is available, so the TRBD1 call from TCRdb remains unchecked. The CDR3 is 16 amino acids. Germline CDR1 reads DFQATT; CDR2 reads SNEGSKA (reference sequence). The CDR3 region is CSALPTVQGGRNTIYF.

The chain is built from TRBV28 and TRBJ1-4; TCRdb's D call, TRBD1, is unchecked because there is no DNA. The CDR3 is made up of 14 amino acids. The V gene's germline CDR1 is MDHEN and CDR2 SYDVKM. The CDR3 region is CASGVGVTNEKLFF.

This chain links TRBV7-9 with TRBJ2-2. The length of the CDR3 is 13 residues. Per germline, CDR1 SEHNR and CDR2 FQNEAQ (reference sequence). The CDR3 loop is CASSYTKSGELFF.

The rearrangement joins TRBV18 to TRBJ2-7; checking the TCRdb D call of TRBD2 is not possible without DNA. The CDR3 runs 15 residues. Germline lookup yields CDR1 KGHSH and CDR2 LQKENI. This CDR3 reads CASSPSKGLVHEQYF.